This note documents a single T cell receptor beta chain sequence. The data derive from a study of cytomegalovirus exposure and HLA in healthy donors. PCR involved 60 Vbeta and 13 Jbeta primers. Profiled with immunoSEQ multiplex PCR; TCRdb holds only in-frame clones, not every one. In the table there are 100,000 or so clones, about 81% of which are singletons. The germline V gene encodes CDR1 SNHLY and CDR2 FYNNEI. CDR3 length equals 16 residues. The V and J ends lost 1 base and 1 base respectively, with 11 bases between them. Sequenced material: PBMCs. This TCR was sampled from a man between 40 and 49 years old in good health and CMV-seronegative. The chain recombines TRBV2 with TRBJ1-5; D not resolved. The CDR3 sequence is CASSEEGRLSNQPQHF. The CDR3 nucleotides are TGTGCCAGCAGTGAAGAAGGCAGGTTGAGCAATCAGCCCCAGCATTTT.